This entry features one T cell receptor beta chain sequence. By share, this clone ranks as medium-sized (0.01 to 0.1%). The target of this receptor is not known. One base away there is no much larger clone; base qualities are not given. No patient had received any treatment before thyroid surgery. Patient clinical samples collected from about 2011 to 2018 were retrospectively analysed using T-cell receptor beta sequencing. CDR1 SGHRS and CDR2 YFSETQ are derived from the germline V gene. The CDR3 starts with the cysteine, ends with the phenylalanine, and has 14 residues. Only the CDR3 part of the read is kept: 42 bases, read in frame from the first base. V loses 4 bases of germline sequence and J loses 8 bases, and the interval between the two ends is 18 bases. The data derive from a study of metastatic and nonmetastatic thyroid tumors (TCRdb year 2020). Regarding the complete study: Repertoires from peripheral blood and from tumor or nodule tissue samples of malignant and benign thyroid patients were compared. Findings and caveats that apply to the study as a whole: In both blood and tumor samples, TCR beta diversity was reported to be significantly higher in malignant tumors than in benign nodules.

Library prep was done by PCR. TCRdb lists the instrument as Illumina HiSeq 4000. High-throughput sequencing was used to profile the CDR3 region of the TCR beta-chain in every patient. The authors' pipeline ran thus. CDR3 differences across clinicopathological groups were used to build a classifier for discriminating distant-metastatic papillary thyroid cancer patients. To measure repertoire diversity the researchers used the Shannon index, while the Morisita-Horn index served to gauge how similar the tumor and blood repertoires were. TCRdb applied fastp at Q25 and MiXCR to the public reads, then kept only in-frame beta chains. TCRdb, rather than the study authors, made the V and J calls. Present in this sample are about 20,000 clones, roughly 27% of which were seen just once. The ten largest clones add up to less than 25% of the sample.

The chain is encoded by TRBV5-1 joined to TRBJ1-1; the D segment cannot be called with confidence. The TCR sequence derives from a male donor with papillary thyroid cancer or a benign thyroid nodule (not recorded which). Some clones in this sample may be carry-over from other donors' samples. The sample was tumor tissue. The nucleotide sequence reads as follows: TGCGCCAGCAGCCCAAGACAAGACCTCGCCGAAGCTTTCTTT. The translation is CASSPRQDLAEAFF. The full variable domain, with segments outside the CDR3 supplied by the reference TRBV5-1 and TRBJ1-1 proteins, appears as KAGVTQTPRYLIKTRGQQVTLSCSPISGHRSVSWYQQTPGQGLQFLFEYFSETQRNKGNFPGRFSGRQFSNSRSEMNVSTLELGDSALYLCASSPRQDLAEAFFGQGTRLTVV.